Described below is a single T cell receptor (beta chain) sequence and its context. PCR employed 60 Vbeta and 13 Jbeta primers. Assay: immunoSEQ multiplex PCR; the TCRdb copy retains only in-frame clones and omits some. The sample includes under 150,000 clones, 75% to 90% seen only once; the top ten take 5.5% to 6%. After removal of 0 bases from V and 16 bases from J, the junction contained 12 bases not matched to a gene. Germline V lookup: CDR1 LNHNV, CDR2 YYDKDF (reference sequence). The CDR3 has 15 residues. This entry belongs to a study of cytomegalovirus exposure and HLA in healthy donors. Specimen: PBMCs. The V call is TRBV15, the J call TRBJ2-1, with 10 bases lining up with TRBD2. The clonotype comes from a woman between 40 and 55 years old in good health and CMV-seropositive. This chain's CDR3 is CATSRDRTSGRASFF. The CDR3 DNA is TGTGCCACCAGCAGAGATAGGACTAGCGGACGTGCTTCATTCTTC.